The rows below give T cell receptor beta chains drawn from one sample of a study of T-cell memory formation after mild COVID-19. MiXCR was run by TCRdb on the 5' RACE reads, yielding one entry per CDR3 protein. The table shows 450,000 to 650,000 distinct CDR3 sequences, with around 20% occurring only once. The sample comprised PBMCs or a T cell subset sorted from them (not recorded which). These receptors were obtained from an adult woman who had mild COVID-19 (a few samples of this study predate the infection). Cell type and time point are not known. CDR3s include the opening cysteine and the closing phenylalanine or tryptophan. A D gene is named only where the DNA matches it firmly. Size tells how often a clone was seen (once, few, many) or the class of an expanded clone, and some rows leave it out.

J gene	V gene	clone size	D gene	CDR3 DNA	CDR3 protein
TRBJ2-1	TRBV6-5	-	TRBD2	TGTGCCAGCACCCCTGGACTAGCGGACAACAATGAGCAGTTCTTC	CASTPGLADNNEQFF
TRBJ2-7	TRBV5-5	-	-	TGTGCCAGCAGCCCCTACACCGGCTCCTACGAGCAGTACTTC	CASSPYTGSYEQYF
TRBJ2-2	TRBV7-9	few	-	TGTGCCAGCAGCTTAGCCATCGGTTCCGGGGAGCTGTTTTTT	CASSLAIGSGELFF
TRBJ1-4	TRBV25-1	few	-	TGTGCCAGCAGTGAAAATAAAGGGCGGAAACTGTTTTTT	CASSENKGRKLFF
TRBJ2-1	TRBV5-1	-	-	TGCGCCAGCAGCTTTCCCAGGCATCGTGACAATGAGCAGTTCTTC	CASSFPRHRDNEQFF
TRBJ2-2	TRBV4-1	few	-	TGCGCCAGCGGACAACAAGACGGAGGTCCCGGGGAGCTGTTTTTT	CASGQQDGGPGELFF
TRBJ2-7	TRBV19	-	TRBD1	TGTGCCAGTAGTATAGTGCACAGGGGGGACTACGAGCAGTACTTC	CASSIVHRGDYEQYF
TRBJ2-5	TRBV29-1	many	-	TGCAGCGTCCCACGACAGTTACTGTACCAAGAGACCCAGTACTTC	CSVPRQLLYQETQYF
TRBJ2-2	TRBV4-1	-	TRBD2	TGCGCCAGCAGCCAAGTTGGGGTTCGACTAGCGGGAACGAACACCGGGGAGCTGTTTTTT	CASSQVGVRLAGTNTGELFF
TRBJ2-3	TRBV7-6	-	TRBD1	TGTGCCAGCAGCTTAGCGCCCGGGACAGGGCGGGATACGCAGTATTTT	CASSLAPGTGRDTQYF
TRBJ1-1	TRBV5-1	-	-	TGCGCCAGCAGCATGGTTCCACCGAACACTGAAGCTTTCTTT	CASSMVPPNTEAFF
TRBJ2-2	TRBV18	many	-	TGTGCCAGCTCACCAAGAGGCACCGGGGAGCTGTTTTTT	CASSPRGTGELFF
TRBJ1-5	TRBV21-1	-	-	TGTGCCAGCAGCCCGGGACAGGGGGCCCGGCAGCCCCAGCATTTT	CASSPGQGARQPQHF
TRBJ2-7	TRBV5-1	few	TRBD2	TGCGCCAGCAGCTTGGCAGGGCGGGAGACCTACGAGCAGTACTTC	CASSLAGRETYEQYF
TRBJ2-3	TRBV28	-	-	TGTGCCGGCTCCGGGACTCGTCACACAGATACGCAGTATTTT	CAGSGTRHTDTQYF
TRBJ2-1	TRBV12-3/TRBV12-4	few	TRBD2	TGTGCCAGCAGACACCGGACTAGCGGGGGAAATGAGCAGTTCTTC	CASRHRTSGGNEQFF
TRBJ2-1	TRBV7-9	few	TRBD2	TGTGCCAGCAGCCCGTCACTAGCGGAGAACAATGAGCAGTTCTTC	CASSPSLAENNEQFF
TRBJ2-5	TRBV6-2/TRBV6-3	-	TRBD2	TGTGCCAGCAGACTGACGGGAGGGATGGAGACCCAGTACTTC	CASRLTGGMETQYF
TRBJ1-2	TRBV18	-	-	TGTGCCAGCTCACCCCAGTCTGACTATGGCTACACCTTC	CASSPQSDYGYTF
TRBJ1-2	TRBV7-2	-	-	TGTGCCAGCAGCTTAGGGGGAGTGGGGCTGCATGGCTACACCTTC	CASSLGGVGLHGYTF
TRBJ1-2	TRBV5-1	-	TRBD1	TGCGCCAGCAACCCGGACAGGGGAGGAGGCTACACCTTC	CASNPDRGGGYTF
TRBJ2-5	TRBV20-1	-	TRBD2	TGCAGTGCTAGAGAGCCGACTAGCGGGAGAGAGACCCAGTACTTC	CSAREPTSGRETQYF
TRBJ1-1	TRBV7-9	few	-	TGTGCAAGCGCTAACGGGGGTTCAGGGAGGACTGAAGCTTTCTTT	CASANGGSGRTEAFF
TRBJ2-2	TRBV5-1	-	-	TGCGCCAGCAGTGCTGGACAGCTATTCACCGGGGAGCTGTTTTTT	CASSAGQLFTGELFF
TRBJ2-3	TRBV11-2	-	-	TGTGCCAGCAGCCAGAGGGGCACAGATACGCAGTATTTT	CASSQRGTDTQYF
TRBJ2-5	TRBV30	few	TRBD2	TGTGCCTGGAGTGAGACTAGCGGGGAAGAGACCCAGTACTTC	CAWSETSGEETQYF
TRBJ2-7	TRBV4-2	few	TRBD2	TGTGCCAGCAGCACTCGGACTAGCGGGCCTTACGAGCAGTACTTC	CASSTRTSGPYEQYF
TRBJ1-1	TRBV9	-	-	TGTGCCAGCAGCGGAAGGGTGCCGGCCACTGAAGCTTTCTTT	CASSGRVPATEAFF
TRBJ2-7	TRBV9	few	TRBD1	TGTGCCAGCAGCCCCGGGACAGTTTCCTCCTACGAGCAGTACTTC	CASSPGTVSSYEQYF
TRBJ2-3	TRBV12-3/TRBV12-4	-	-	TGTGCCAGCAGTATCGGACTGGAGAATGGCCCAGATACGCAGTATTTT	CASSIGLENGPDTQYF
TRBJ2-1	TRBV27	few	-	TGTGCCAGCCGCGCCCGGGGCGGCTACAATGAGCAGTTCTTC	CASRARGGYNEQFF